A single sample gave rise to the 5 T cell receptor beta chains below, sequenced in a study of blood T cell repertoires in COVID-19. Libraries were prepared by immunoSEQ multiplex PCR; TCRdb keeps only in-frame clonotypes and omits some of them. The data show over 150,000 clones, 84% seen once. The source material was peripheral blood. Every receptor here comes from a man between 18 and 29 years old with active or convalescent COVID-19.

V and J are TRBV6-2 or TRBV6-3 and TRBJ1-2; D not resolved. The CDR3 consists of 11 residues. Per the germline V gene, CDR1 is MNHEY and CDR2 is SVGEGT. Trimming stripped 4 bases from V and 3 bases from J, with 3 bases between. DNA for the CDR3: TGTGCCAGCAGTTCTTACTATGGCTACACCTTC. The encoded protein is CASSSYYGYTF.

This sequence joins TRBV5-1 and TRBJ2-1; 9 bases match TRBD2. The germline CDR1 and CDR2 sequences are SGHRS and YFSETQ. The CDR3 extends over 17 amino acids. The V and J ends lost 2 bases and 3 bases, in that order; junction bases with no gene match: 9. The CDR3 DNA is TGCGCCAGCAGCTTCAGGAGCGGACTAGCGAACTACAATGAGCAGTTCTTC. This translates into CASSFRSGLANYNEQFF.

The genes are TRBV19 and TRBJ1-4, with 11 bases identical to TRBD1. Germline values: CDR1 LNHDA, CDR2 SQIVND (reference sequence). The CDR3 runs to 18 residues. V shed 0 bases and J 2 bases; nucleotides not matched to a gene: 5. CDR3 protein: CASSIDRRTGGTNEKLFF. The DNA of the CDR3 is TGTGCCAGTAGTATAGATCGAAGGACAGGGGGCACTAATGAAAAACTGTTTTTT.

The CDR3 loop is CASSYRAPSSYNEQFF. The CDR3 DNA follows: TGTGCCAGCAGTTACCGAGCGCCGAGCTCCTACAATGAGCAGTTCTTC. V is TRBV6-2 or TRBV6-3 and J is TRBJ2-1; D not certain. CDR1 MNHEY and CDR2 SVGEGT come from the germline V gene. The CDR3 has 16 amino acids. V lost 2 bases and J 0 bases, leaving 11 bases between the germline ends.

The chain recombines TRBV5-1 with TRBJ1-1, with 9 bases identical to TRBD1. Germline CDR1 and CDR2: SGHRS and YFSETQ. V shed 8 bases and J 2 bases; nucleotides not matched to a gene: 7. The CDR3 runs to 14 residues. DNA for the CDR3: TGCGCCAGTTCTTCGACAGGGGGAAACACTGAAGCTTTCTTT. Its translation is CASSSTGGNTEAFF.